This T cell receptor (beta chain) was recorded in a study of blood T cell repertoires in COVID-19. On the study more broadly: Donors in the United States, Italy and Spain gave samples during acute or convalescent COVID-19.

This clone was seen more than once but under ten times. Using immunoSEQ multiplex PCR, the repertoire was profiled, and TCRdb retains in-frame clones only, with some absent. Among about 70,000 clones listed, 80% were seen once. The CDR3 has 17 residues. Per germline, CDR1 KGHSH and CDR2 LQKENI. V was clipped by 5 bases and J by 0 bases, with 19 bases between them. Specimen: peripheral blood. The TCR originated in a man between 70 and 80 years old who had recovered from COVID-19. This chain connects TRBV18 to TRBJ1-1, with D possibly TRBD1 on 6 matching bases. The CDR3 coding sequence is TGTGCCAGCTCAATGACGTCGGCAGGGGCTATGAACACTGAAGCTTTCTTT. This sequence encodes CASSMTSAGAMNTEAFF.